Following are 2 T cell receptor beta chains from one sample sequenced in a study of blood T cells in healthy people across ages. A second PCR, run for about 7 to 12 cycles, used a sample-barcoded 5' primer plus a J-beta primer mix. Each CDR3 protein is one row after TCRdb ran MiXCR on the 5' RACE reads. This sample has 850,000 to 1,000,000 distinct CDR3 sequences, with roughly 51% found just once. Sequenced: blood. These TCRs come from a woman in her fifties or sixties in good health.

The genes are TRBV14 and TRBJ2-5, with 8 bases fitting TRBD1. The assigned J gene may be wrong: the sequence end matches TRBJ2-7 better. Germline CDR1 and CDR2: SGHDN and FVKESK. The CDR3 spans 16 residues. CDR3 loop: CASSQVGRDRGAEQYF. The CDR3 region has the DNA TGTGCCAGCAGCCAAGTAGGGCGAGACAGGGGTGCCGAGCAGTACTTC.

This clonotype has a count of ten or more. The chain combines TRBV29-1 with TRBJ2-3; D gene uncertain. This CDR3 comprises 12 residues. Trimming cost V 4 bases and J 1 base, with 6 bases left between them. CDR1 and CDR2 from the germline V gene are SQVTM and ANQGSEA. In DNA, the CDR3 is TGCAGCGTTGGCTTTGGCACAGATACGCAGTATTTT. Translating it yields CSVGFGTDTQYF.